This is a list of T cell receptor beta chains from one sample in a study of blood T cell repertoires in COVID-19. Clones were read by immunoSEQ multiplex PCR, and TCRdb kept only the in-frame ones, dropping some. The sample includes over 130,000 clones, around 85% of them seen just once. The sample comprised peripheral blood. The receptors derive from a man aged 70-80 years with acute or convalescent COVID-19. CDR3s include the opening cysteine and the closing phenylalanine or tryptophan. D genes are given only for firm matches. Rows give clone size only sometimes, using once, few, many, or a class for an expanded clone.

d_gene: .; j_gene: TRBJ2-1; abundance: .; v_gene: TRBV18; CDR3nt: TGTGCCAGCTCACCACCTAGCGGTCTTTACAATGAGCAGTTCTTC; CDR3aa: CASSPPSGLYNEQFF
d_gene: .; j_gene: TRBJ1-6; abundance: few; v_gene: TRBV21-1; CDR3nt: TGTGCCAGCAGCGACTCCGCAGGGGGCAAGCGATCACCCCTCCACTTT; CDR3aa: CASSDSAGGKRSPLHF
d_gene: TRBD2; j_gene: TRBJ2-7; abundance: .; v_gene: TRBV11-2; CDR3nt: TGTGCCAGCAGCTTAGTTGCGCGGGAGGGCTACGAGCAGTACTTC; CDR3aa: CASSLVAREGYEQYF
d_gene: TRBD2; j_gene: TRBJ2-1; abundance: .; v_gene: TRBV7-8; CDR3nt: TGTGCCAGCAGCTCCCCGGGACTAGCGGAATACAATGAGCAGTTCTTC; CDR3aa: CASSSPGLAEYNEQFF
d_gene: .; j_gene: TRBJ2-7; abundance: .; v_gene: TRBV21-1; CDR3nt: TGTGCCAGTGCCATAACAGGGCACGGCGAGCAGTACTTC; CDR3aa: CASAITGHGEQYF
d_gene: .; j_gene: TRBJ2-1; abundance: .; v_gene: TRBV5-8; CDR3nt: TGTGCCAGCAGCAAACGGGAGTTTTCCCATGAGCAGTTCTTC; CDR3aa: CASSKREFSHEQFF
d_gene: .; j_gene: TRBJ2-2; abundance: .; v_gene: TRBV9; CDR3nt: TGTGCCAGCAGCCAGGGTGCTGCGAACACCGGGGAGCTGTTTTTT; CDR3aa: CASSQGAANTGELFF
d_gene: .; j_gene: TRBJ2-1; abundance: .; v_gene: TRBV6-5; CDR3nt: TGTGCCAGCGGGGGCAGCTCCTACAATGAGCAGTTCTTC; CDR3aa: CASGGSSYNEQFF
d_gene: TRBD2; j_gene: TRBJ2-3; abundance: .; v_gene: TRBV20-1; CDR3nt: TGCAGTGCAAGTAGAGCGGGAGTAACAGATACGCAGTATTTT; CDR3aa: CSASRAGVTDTQYF
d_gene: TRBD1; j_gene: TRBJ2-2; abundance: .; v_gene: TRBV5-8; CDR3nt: TGTGCCAGCAGCAGGGACAGGGGGCCCACCGGGGAGCTGTTTTTT; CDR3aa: CASSRDRGPTGELFF
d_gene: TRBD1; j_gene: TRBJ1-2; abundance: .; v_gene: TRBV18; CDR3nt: TGTGCCAGCTCTTCTCGGACAGGCTCCTATGGCTACACCTTC; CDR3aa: CASSSRTGSYGYTF
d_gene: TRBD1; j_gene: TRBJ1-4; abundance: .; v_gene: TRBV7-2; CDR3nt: TGTGCCAGCAGCGAAGAGTCCGGGACAGGGAGTGAAAAACTGTTTTTT; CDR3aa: CASSEESGTGSEKLFF
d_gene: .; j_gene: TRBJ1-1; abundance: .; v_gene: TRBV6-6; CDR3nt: TGTGCCAGCACGTTACAGGAGAACACTGAAGCTTTCTTT; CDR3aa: CASTLQENTEAFF
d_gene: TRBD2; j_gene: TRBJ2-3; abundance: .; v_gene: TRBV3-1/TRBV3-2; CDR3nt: TGTGCCAGCAGCCTTAGCGGGACCCCCACAGATACGCAGTATTTT; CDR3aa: CASSLSGTPTDTQYF
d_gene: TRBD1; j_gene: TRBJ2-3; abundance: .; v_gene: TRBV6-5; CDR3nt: TGTGCCAGCAGTAGACAGGGTCTGAGCACAGATACGCAGTATTTT; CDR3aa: CASSRQGLSTDTQYF
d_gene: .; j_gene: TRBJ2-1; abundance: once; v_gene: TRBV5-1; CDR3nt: TGCGCCAGCAGCTTGAACGGGAGACACATCGATGAGCAGTTCTTC; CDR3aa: CASSLNGRHIDEQFF
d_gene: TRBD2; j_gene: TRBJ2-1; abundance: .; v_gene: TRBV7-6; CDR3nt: TGTGCCAGCAGCTTTTTCGCAGTCGGGACTAGCGGGAGGGCCCTCAATGAGCAGTTCTTC; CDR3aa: CASSFFAVGTSGRALNEQFF
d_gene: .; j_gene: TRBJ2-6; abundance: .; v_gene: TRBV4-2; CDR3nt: TGTGCCAGCAGCCAAGAGAGTCAGGGCCGCGGGGCCAACGTCCTGACTTTC; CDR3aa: CASSQESQGRGANVLTF
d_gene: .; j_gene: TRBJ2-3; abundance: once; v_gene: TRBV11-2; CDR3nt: TGTGCCAGCAGCGCTGGGCCTTCCGGAGATACGCAGTATTTT; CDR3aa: CASSAGPSGDTQYF
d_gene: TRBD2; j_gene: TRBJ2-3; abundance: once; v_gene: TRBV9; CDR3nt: TGTGCCAGCAGCGTAGCCAAGACACTAGCGATGACTAGCACAGATACGCAGTATTTT; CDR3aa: CASSVAKTLAMTSTDTQYF
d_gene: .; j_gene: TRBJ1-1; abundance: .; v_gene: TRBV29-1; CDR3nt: TGCAGCGTGCGGGGGGCCCTGAACACTGAAGCTTTCTTT; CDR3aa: CSVRGALNTEAFF
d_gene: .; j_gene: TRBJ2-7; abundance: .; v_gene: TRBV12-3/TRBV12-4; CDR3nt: TGTGCCAGCAGTTTTAGTGCCCCAAGCGAGCAGTACTTC; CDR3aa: CASSFSAPSEQYF
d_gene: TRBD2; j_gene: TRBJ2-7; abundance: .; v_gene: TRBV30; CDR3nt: TGTGCCTGGAGCCCGGGGGGGGAGCAGTACTTC; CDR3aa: CAWSPGGEQYF
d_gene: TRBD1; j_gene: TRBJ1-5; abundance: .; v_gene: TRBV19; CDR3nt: TGTGCCAGTAGTTCCCACAGGGGTGGCAATCAGCCCCAGCATTTT; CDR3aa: CASSSHRGGNQPQHF
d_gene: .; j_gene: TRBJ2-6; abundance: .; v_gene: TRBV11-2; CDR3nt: TGTGCCAGCAGCTCCCTACGTCTCCTCTCTGGGGCCAACGTCCTGACTTTC; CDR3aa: CASSSLRLLSGANVLTF
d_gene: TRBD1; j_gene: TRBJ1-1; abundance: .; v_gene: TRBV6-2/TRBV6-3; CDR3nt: TGTGCCAGCAGTTACGTAACAGGGGGCTTGAGCACTGAAGCTTTCTTT; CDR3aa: CASSYVTGGLSTEAFF
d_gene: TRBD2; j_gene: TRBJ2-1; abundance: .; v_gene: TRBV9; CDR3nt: TGTGCCAGCAGCGCCCCTGGGGGGACTAGCGGCTACAATGAGCAGTTCTTC; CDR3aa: CASSAPGGTSGYNEQFF
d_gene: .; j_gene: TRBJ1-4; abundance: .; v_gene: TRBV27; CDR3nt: TGTGCCAGCACCCCCCGGGGGAGGCCCGCGGATGAAAAACTGTTTTTT; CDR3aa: CASTPRGRPADEKLFF
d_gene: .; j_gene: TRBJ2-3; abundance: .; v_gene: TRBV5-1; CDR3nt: TGCGCCAGCAGCTTGGCCGGGCGGGCTAGCACAGATACGCAGTATTTT; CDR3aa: CASSLAGRASTDTQYF
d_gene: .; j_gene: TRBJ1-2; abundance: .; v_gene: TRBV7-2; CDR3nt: TGTGCCAGCAGCTTAGATCAGGGGACCCTAGTACTTGGCTACACCTTC; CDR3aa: CASSLDQGTLVLGYTF
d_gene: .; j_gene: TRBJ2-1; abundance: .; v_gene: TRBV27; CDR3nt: TGTGCCAGCAGTTTAGACAGCTACAATGAGCAGTTCTTC; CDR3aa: CASSLDSYNEQFF
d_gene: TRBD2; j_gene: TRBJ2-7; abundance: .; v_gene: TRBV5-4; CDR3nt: TGTGCCAGCAGCTCTTTAGCGGGAGGGACCGAGCAGTACTTC; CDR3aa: CASSSLAGGTEQYF
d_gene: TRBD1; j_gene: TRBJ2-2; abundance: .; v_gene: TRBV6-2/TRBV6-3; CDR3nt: TGTGCCAGCAGCTCCGGGACAGGGACCGGGGAGCTGTTTTTT; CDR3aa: CASSSGTGTGELFF